The 17 T cell receptor beta chains below all came from one sample that was sequenced in a study of T cell changes during pregnancy in multiple sclerosis. Measured with immunoSEQ multiplex PCR; TCRdb has only the in-frame clones, and not every one. The sample holds approximately 40,000 clones, more than 85% seen once. The source was CD8+ T cells from peripheral blood mononuclear cells, collected in the third trimester of pregnancy. The receptors originated from a female donor with multiple sclerosis, enrolled in a pregnancy study.

This chain connects TRBV6-5 to TRBJ2-7, with 13 nucleotides matching TRBD2. The CDR3 is made up of 14 amino acids. CDR1 and CDR2 (germline): MNHEY, SVGAGI. J lost 2 bases, V lost 6 bases, and 1 base had no gene match. CDR3 in DNA: TGTGCCAGCAGAGGGACTAGCGGGGCCTACGAGCAGTACTTC. It translates to CASRGTSGAYEQYF.

V gene TRBV4-1 combines with J gene TRBJ2-7; D perhaps matches TRBD2 (6 bases). Trimming cost V 1 base and J 2 bases, with 15 bases left between them. This CDR3 is built from 16 residues. Germline CDR1 reads MGHRA; CDR2 reads YSYEKL. The CDR3 is CASSQVGAGPTYEQYF. The CDR3 DNA sequence: TGCGCCAGCAGCCAAGTTGGGGCGGGACCGACCTACGAGCAGTACTTC.

This chain connects TRBV29-1 to TRBJ2-7; possibly TRBD1 for D (6 bases). The CDR3 consists of 19 residues. Trimming left V 5 bases short and J 0 bases short, with 29 bases between. Germline CDR1 and CDR2: SQVTM and ANQGSEA. DNA for the CDR3: TGCAGCGTTACAAATCCCCGGGACAAGTCTACTACTAGCTCCTACGAGCAGTACTTC. It is translated as CSVTNPRDKSTTSSYEQYF.

The chain recombines TRBV6-5 with TRBJ2-7, with D tentatively TRBD1 (5 bases). CDR3 length: 12 residues. Trimming removed 5 bases at V and 2 bases at J, with 7 bases between. In germline, CDR1 is MNHEY, CDR2 SVGAGI. CDR3 sequence (DNA): TGTGCCAGCAGTAGGGGAACCTACGAGCAGTACTTC. Its protein product is CASSRGTYEQYF.

This chain uses TRBV4-1 with TRBJ2-7; 7 nucleotides align to TRBD2. Trimming took 2 bases from V and 2 from J; bases not matched to a gene: 3. In germline, CDR1 is MGHRA, CDR2 YSYEKL. The CDR3 covers 14 residues. The CDR3 spells CASSQSSGAYEQYF. CDR3 coding DNA: TGCGCCAGCAGCCAATCTAGCGGAGCCTACGAGCAGTACTTC.

The chain employs TRBV7-9 and TRBJ2-1, with TRBD2 identical over 7 bases. The germline CDR1 and CDR2 sequences are SEHNR and FQNEAQ (reference sequence). V was clipped by 1 base and J by 4 bases; unmatched bases: 10. CDR3 length equals 17 residues. CDR3 amino acids: CASSLGDRGDVYNEQFF. As DNA, the CDR3 is TGTGCCAGCAGCTTAGGAGATCGGGGGGACGTATACAATGAGCAGTTCTTC.

This rearrangement joins TRBV27 to TRBJ2-3; D might be TRBD1 (5 bases). The germline gives CDR1 MNHEY, CDR2 SMNVEV (reference sequence). The CDR3 extends over 15 amino acids. Trimming shortened V by 3 bases and J by 1 base, and 11 bases separated the two germline ends. CDR3 nucleotide sequence: TGTGCCAGCAGTTTGGGGCCCCTGGGCACAGATACGCAGTATTTT. This codes for CASSLGPLGTDTQYF.

CDR3 bases: TGTGCCAGCAACCGGGACAGATACAATGAGCAGTTCTTC. This encodes CASNRDRYNEQFF. This chain joins TRBV14 and TRBJ2-1; 7 bases agree with TRBD1. V lost 7 bases, J lost 4 bases, and 4 bases stayed unmatched. The CDR3 has 13 amino acids. Germline-derived CDR1 and CDR2 are SGHDN and FVKESK.

CDR3 bases: TGTGCCAGCAGCGGACTTGAAGAGCAGTTCTTC. This gives the protein CASSGLEEQFF. The chain is built from TRBV7-9 and TRBJ2-1; D possibly corresponds to TRBD2 (5 bases). CDR3 size: 11 residues. Trimming took off 5 bases at V and 10 bases at J, with 9 bases between the two ends. Germline assignment: CDR1 SEHNR and CDR2 FQNEAQ (reference sequence).

This chain links TRBV7-9 with TRBJ2-2, with D maybe TRBD1 (6 bases). The length of the CDR3 is 14 residues. Trimming cost V 2 bases and J 6 bases, with 10 bases left between them. Germline V CDR1 and CDR2: SEHNR, FQNEAQ (reference sequence). The CDR3 sequence: CASSLFSGAGELFF. The CDR3 nucleotides are TGTGCCAGCAGCTTATTTTCAGGGGCCGGGGAGCTGTTTTTT.

The rearrangement uses TRBV27 and TRBJ2-7; 8 nucleotides match TRBD1. This CDR3 is built from 15 residues. Germline values: CDR1 MNHEY, CDR2 SMNVEV (reference sequence). V was clipped by 3 bases and J by 2 bases; unmatched bases: 6. The CDR3 is CASSFTGGSTYEQYF. The CDR3 nucleotides are TGTGCCAGCAGTTTTACAGGGGGTAGCACCTACGAGCAGTACTTC.

The chain links TRBV7-9 to TRBJ1-1, with a tentative D call TRBD1 (5 bases). CDR3 length equals 13 residues. Germline CDR1 SEHNR, CDR2 FQNEAQ (reference sequence). The V end lost 2 bases, the J end lost 4 bases, and 8 bases lay between the germline ends. The CDR3 protein is CASSLPGGTEAFF. CDR3 sequence (DNA): TGTGCCAGCAGCTTACCGGGGGGCACTGAAGCTTTCTTT.

V gene TRBV9 combines with J gene TRBJ1-2, with 8 bases fitting TRBD1. The germline V gene encodes CDR1 SGDLS and CDR2 YYNGEE. J gave up 2 bases and V 4 bases, and 10 bases lay outside the gene matches. The CDR3 is 16 residues long. Here the CDR3 reads CASSNRQGFINYGYTF. CDR3 DNA sequence: TGTGCCAGCAGCAACCGACAGGGGTTCATAAACTATGGCTACACCTTC.

The chain couples TRBV28 to TRBJ1-1; TRBD1 might be the D (5 bases). Between the trimmed V and J ends, which lost 4 bases and 8 bases, there was a span of 14 bases. Germline CDR1 is MDHEN and CDR2 is SYDVKM. CDR3 length: 13 amino acids. The CDR3 sequence: CASSSREGPEAFF. As DNA, the CDR3 is TGTGCCAGCAGTTCCAGGGAGGGCCCGGAAGCTTTCTTT.

The chain employs TRBV7-9 and TRBJ2-1; 15 bases agree with TRBD2. The germline gives CDR1 SEHNR, CDR2 FQNEAQ (reference sequence). The CDR3 has 18 residues. Losses at the gene ends were 5 bases for V and 2 bases for J; bases not matched to a gene: 7. This CDR3 is CASSPGLAGGPTYNEQFF. In DNA, the CDR3 is TGTGCCAGCAGCCCGGGACTAGCGGGAGGCCCGACCTACAATGAGCAGTTCTTC.

The chain is built from TRBV28 and TRBJ1-2; 8 nucleotides align to TRBD1. The V gene end was trimmed by 6 bases and the J gene end by 6 bases; junction bases not matched to a gene: 6. The CDR3 is 13 residues long. Germline CDR1 is MDHEN and CDR2 is SYDVKM. CDR3: CASRQTGEDGYTF. In nucleotides, the CDR3 is TGTGCCAGCAGACAGACAGGGGAGGATGGCTACACCTTC.

The chain couples TRBV4-1 to TRBJ2-2; 10 bases are shared with TRBD2. The CDR3 consists of 18 residues. Germline trimming cut 4 bases from V and 7 bases from J; bases unmatched to any gene: 15. CDR1 and CDR2 from the germline V gene are MGHRA and YSYEKL. CDR3 DNA sequence: TGCGCCAGCAGCCCTTCCTCGACTAGCGGGCCTCGAGACGGGGAGCTGTTTTTT. Translation gives CASSPSSTSGPRDGELFF.